What follows are 3 T cell receptor beta chains derived from one specimen sequenced in a study of regulatory T cells in long-lasting Graves disease. CDR3-region Arm-PCR and iRepertoire HTBI primers produced the TCR beta libraries. One entry per CDR3 protein, called by TCRdb with MiXCR from the multiplex PCR reads. The data show 300,000 or so distinct CDR3 sequences, about 18% seen once. The time point: persistent/refractory GD, antithyroid drugs over 5 years with positive TRAb. PBMC-derived RNA was used for the TCR library. The sample here was peripheral blood mononuclear cells (PBMCs), taken when the disease was refractory, from a patient treated with antithyroid drugs. All receptors derive from a female donor with Graves disease.

This clonotype was picked up many times. The chain joins TRBV20-1 to TRBJ1-1, with TRBD1 matching over 7 bases. The V segment lost 0 bases and the J segment 10 bases; nucleotides outside the gene matches: 5. Looked up from germline, CDR1 is DFQATT and CDR2 is SNEGSKA (reference sequence). CDR3 length equals 12 residues. The CDR3 region is CSAREADRVAFF. In DNA form, the CDR3 reads TGCAGTGCTAGAGAAGCCGACAGGGTAGCTTTCTTT.

Remarks on this clonotype: A much larger clone differs from this one at a single base, so this may be a read error. This chain links TRBV20-1 with TRBJ1-2, with unresolved D. Germline V gene sequence: CDR1 DFQATT, CDR2 SNEGSKA (reference sequence). CDR3 length: 12 amino acids. CDR3 coding DNA: TGCAGGGGGATGCGGCCCCGCTATGGCTACACCTTC. Protein product: CRGMRPRYGYTF.

Ten or more counts support this clonotype. The junction and the germline gene differ at one end; a read error may be behind it. The genes are TRBV7-2 and TRBJ1-4; D uncertain. The length of the CDR3 is 15 residues. Germline V gene data show CDR1 as SGHTA and CDR2 as FQGNSA. The CDR3 sequence: CASSSPTQTTEKLFF. The CDR3 DNA reads as TGTGCCAGCAGCAGCCCCACACAGACTACTGAAAAACTGTTTTTT. The whole variable domain, remainder taken from reference TRBV7-2 and TRBJ1-4, is GAGVSQSPSNKVTEKGKDVELRCDPISGHTALYWYRQSLGQGLEFLIYFQGNSAPDKSGLPSDRFSAERTGGSVSTLTIQRTQQEDSAVYLCASSSPTQTTEKLFFGSGTQLSVL.